This T cell receptor (beta chain) was recorded in a study of shared clonotypes between healthy human individuals. Study information: Ranging from 18 to 49 in age, donors were two women and three men.

V was pared by 4 bases and J by 6 bases, with 14 bases between. The CDR3 sequence is 14 residues long. CDR1 SGHRS and CDR2 YFSETQ come from the germline V gene. Sequencing was performed with immunoSEQ multiplex PCR; in TCRdb, only in-frame clones are kept and a portion is missing. Among 600,000 to 750,000 clones listed, roughly 72% were seen once. Concerning this clone itself: The antigen is unknown.

Study conclusions and caveats: Clonotypes not shared had lower generation probabilities than those common to all four donors. Some naive CD4 clonotypes, around 5%, turned up in common across four donors.

Sequencing was done on a sample of memory CD4+ T cells sorted from blood. Documented subset: CD45RA-negative fraction. This TCR came from a woman aged 25 to 45 in good health. The chain joins TRBV5-1 to TRBJ1-5, with D maybe TRBD1 (5 bases). In DNA form, the CDR3 reads TGCGCCAGCAGCCCGGGACTCCACGGTCAGCCCCAGCATTTT. Protein product: CASSPGLHGQPQHF.